The 29 T cell receptor beta chains reported below all come from one sample, sequenced in a study of cytomegalovirus exposure and HLA in healthy donors. Measured with immunoSEQ multiplex PCR; TCRdb has only the in-frame clones, and not every one. There are 160,000 or so clones in the sample; around 89% occur only once, and approximately 3% lies in the top ten. The specimen was PBMCs. These receptors all come from a man younger than 35 in good health and CMV-seronegative.

CDR3: CASSGDRAANYGYTF. Here the CDR3 DNA reads TGTGCCAGCAGCGGGGACAGAGCAGCTAACTATGGCTACACCTTC. V is TRBV2 and J is TRBJ1-2, with TRBD1 matching 7 bases. The CDR3 totals 15 residues. Trimming removed 6 bases from V and 0 bases from J; junction bases left unmatched: 7. Germline-derived CDR1 and CDR2 are SNHLY and FYNNEI.

This chain connects TRBV7-6 to TRBJ2-1; possibly TRBD1 for D (5 bases). CDR1 SGHVS and CDR2 FNYEAQ come from the germline V gene. V was trimmed by 1 base and J by 7 bases, leaving 17 bases between them. The CDR3 runs to 16 residues. The CDR3 DNA reads TGTGCCAGCAGCTTAGGATCGTGGGGCACGGTTAATGAGCAGTTCTTC. It translates to CASSLGSWGTVNEQFF.

The V and J genes are TRBV4-1 and TRBJ1-2; D is perhaps TRBD1 (5 bases). Germline V CDR1 and CDR2: MGHRA, YSYEKL. V lost 1 base and J 5 bases, leaving 14 bases between the germline ends. The CDR3 is 15 residues long. Here the CDR3 DNA reads TGCGCCAGCAGCCAAGGCTTCGGGACTCCTTATGGCTACACCTTC. The encoded protein is CASSQGFGTPYGYTF.

The rearrangement uses TRBV6-1 and TRBJ2-1; D is uncertain. Trimming stripped 3 bases from V and 0 bases from J, with 9 bases between. In germline, CDR1 is MNHNS, CDR2 SASEGT. The CDR3 sequence is 15 residues long. The CDR3 protein is CASSDGWSSYNEQFF. The CDR3 region has the DNA TGTGCCAGCAGTGATGGGTGGAGCTCCTACAATGAGCAGTTCTTC.

This clone was detected a few times. The rearrangement joins TRBV30 to TRBJ1-2; tentative D call: TRBD1 (5 bases). V was clipped by 5 bases and J by 4 bases, with 14 bases between them. The CDR3 totals 13 residues. Germline-derived CDR1 and CDR2 are GTSNPN and SVGIG (reference sequence). In DNA, the CDR3 is TGTGCCTGGGGCTCGGGGGAATTCTATGGCTACACCTTC. Amino acid sequence: CAWGSGEFYGYTF.

V and J are TRBV5-4 and TRBJ2-7, with 7 bases lining up with TRBD2. The germline gives CDR1 SGHNT, CDR2 YYREEE (reference sequence). The CDR3 sequence is 13 residues long. The trim removed 7 bases at V and 1 base at J, leaving 5 bases unmatched. Here the CDR3 reads CASAGGGSYEQYF. CDR3 nucleotide sequence: TGTGCCAGCGCTGGGGGGGGATCCTACGAGCAGTACTTC.

J is TRBJ2-5 and V is TRBV6-5; maybe TRBD2 (5 bases). The CDR3 extends over 15 amino acids. Trimming stripped 7 bases from V and 4 bases from J, with 19 bases between. Germline-derived CDR1 and CDR2 are MNHEY and SVGAGI. The chain's CDR3 is CASTNRGKWRETQYF. CDR3 DNA: TGTGCCAGCACCAATCGGGGTAAATGGCGAGAGACCCAGTACTTC.

This chain joins TRBV4-1 and TRBJ2-1; the match to TRBD1 covers 7 bases. Germline values: CDR1 MGHRA, CDR2 YSYEKL. CDR3 size: 15 residues. J was trimmed by 13 bases and V by 0 bases; bases with no gene match: 12. The chain's CDR3 is CASSQDQGNRGLQFF. In nucleotides, the CDR3 is TGCGCCAGCAGCCAAGACCAGGGTAACAGGGGCCTTCAGTTCTTC.

The J gene is TRBJ2-1, the V gene TRBV5-8; a possible D gene is TRBD2 (6 bases). V gave up 5 bases and J gave up 2 bases, with 14 bases separating them. The CDR3 runs to 15 residues. The germline V gene encodes CDR1 SGHTS and CDR2 YDEGEE. The CDR3 DNA reads as TGTGCCAGCAGTTCCCCTAGCGTGACCTACAATGAGCAGTTCTTC. Amino acid sequence: CASSSPSVTYNEQFF. Full variable domain (missing parts from reference TRBV5-8 and TRBJ2-1): EAGVTQSPTHLIKTRGQQATLRCSPISGHTSVYWYQQALGLGLQFLLWYDEGEERNRGNFPPRFSGRQFPNYSSELNVNALELEDSALYLCASSSPSVTYNEQFFGPGTRLTVL.

The chain carries TRBV5-4 and TRBJ1-1; TRBD1 might be the D (6 bases). This CDR3 has 15 residues. Germline loops: CDR1 SGHNT, CDR2 YYREEE (reference sequence). V lost 8 bases and J lost 0, with 17 bases in between. This CDR3 reads CASREGGLMNTEAFF. The CDR3 nucleotides are TGTGCCAGTCGGGAGGGGGGGCTGATGAACACTGAAGCTTTCTTT.

This chain's CDR3 is CASSDSKGGRSYEQYF. The DNA of the CDR3 is TGTGCCAGCAGTGACTCGAAAGGAGGGCGCTCCTACGAGCAGTACTTC. The J gene is TRBJ2-7, the V gene TRBV6-4, with D possibly being TRBD2 (6 bases). Trimming cost V 0 bases and J 0 bases, with 12 bases left between them. Germline V gene data show CDR1 as MRHNA and CDR2 as SNTAGT. The CDR3 length is 16 residues.

In DNA, the CDR3 is TGTGCCAGCAGCTTACAGGGCGCCCACGAGCAGTACGTC. Translation: CASSLQGAHEQYV. The rearrangement joins TRBV7-9 to TRBJ2-7; D may be TRBD1 (5 bases). V shed 2 bases and J shed 5 bases, with 10 bases lying between them. Germline V gene lookup returns CDR1 SEHNR and CDR2 FQNEAQ (reference sequence). CDR3 length equals 13 residues.

The count of this clone is one. This chain connects TRBV7-6 to TRBJ2-1, with TRBD2 identical over 9 bases. The ends lost 7 bases at V and 10 bases at J; junction bases unmatched: 14. CDR3 length equals 15 residues. Germline assignment: CDR1 SGHVS and CDR2 FNYEAQ. The CDR3 here is CASTSGASGKGEQFF. CDR3 bases: TGTGCCAGCACCTCGGGAGCTAGCGGGAAAGGGGAGCAGTTCTTC.

This clone was seen once. The chain links TRBV4-1 to TRBJ1-1; weak D call: TRBD1 (6 bases). The CDR3 has 14 amino acids. Germline-derived CDR1 and CDR2 are MGHRA and YSYEKL. V shed 2 bases and J shed 5 bases, with 12 bases lying between them. In DNA form, the CDR3 reads TGCGCCAGCAGCCAACCGCGGGGGCGTACTGAAGCTTTCTTT. As protein: CASSQPRGRTEAFF.

J is TRBJ2-3 and V is TRBV9; no reliable D call. The V and J ends lost 4 bases and 2 bases respectively, with 17 bases between them. Germline CDR1 and CDR2: SGDLS and YYNGEE. The CDR3 extends over 16 amino acids. The CDR3 DNA reads TGTGCCAGCAGCATCCGACCGAGGATCACCACAGATACGCAGTATTTT. Residues: CASSIRPRITTDTQYF.

J is TRBJ2-7 and V is TRBV18; no clear D gene. V lost 3 bases, J lost 3 bases, and 3 bases lay in between. CDR3 length: 11 residues. Per the germline V gene, CDR1 is KGHSH and CDR2 is LQKENI. The DNA of the CDR3 is TGTGCCAGCTCACCCAACTACGAGCAGTACTTC. Encoded protein: CASSPNYEQYF. The whole variable domain, remainder taken from reference TRBV18 and TRBJ2-7, is NAGVMQNPRHLVRRRGQEARLRCSPMKGHSHVYWYRQLPEEGLKFMVYLQKENIIDESGMPKERFSAEFPKEGPSILRIQQVVRGDSAAYFCASSPNYEQYFGPGTRLTVT.

The chain recombines TRBV7-2 with TRBJ2-5; 8 nucleotides line up with TRBD2. The ends lost 3 bases at V and 4 bases at J; junction bases unmatched: 4. This CDR3 spans 14 amino acids. Germline V lookup: CDR1 SGHTA, CDR2 FQGNSA. Here the CDR3 reads CASSLSGSRETQYF. The CDR3 region has the DNA TGTGCCAGCAGCTTGAGCGGGAGCCGAGAGACCCAGTACTTC.

V is TRBV30 and J is TRBJ1-5; D perhaps matches TRBD1 (6 bases). Trimming removed 1 base at V and 1 base at J, with 14 bases between. Germline CDR1 and CDR2: GTSNPN and SVGIG (reference sequence). The CDR3 is 16 amino acids. CDR3 in DNA: TGTGCCTGGAGTGGCCCCGGGACACTGAGCAATCAGCCCCAGCATTTT. Amino acid sequence: CAWSGPGTLSNQPQHF.

The chain links TRBV18 to TRBJ1-2, with no clear D. Germline V gene data show CDR1 as KGHSH and CDR2 as LQKENI. V lost 3 bases to trimming and J lost 5 bases, with 16 bases between them. This CDR3 comprises 15 residues. The CDR3 DNA reads TGTGCCAGCTCACCTGGAGGTAATCTGGGGTATGGCTACACCTTC. Translating it yields CASSPGGNLGYGYTF.

Written as DNA, the CDR3 is TGTGCCAGCAGCCCGATGGGACTAGCGGGAGCGTCCTACGAGCAGTACTTC. Encoded protein: CASSPMGLAGASYEQYF. This rearrangement joins TRBV9 to TRBJ2-7; 14 nucleotides align to TRBD2. The V gene end was trimmed by 4 bases and the J gene end by 1 base; junction bases not matched to a gene: 7. Germline CDR1 SGDLS, CDR2 YYNGEE. The CDR3 runs 17 residues.

This clone is a singleton in its sample. V usage is TRBV10-3 and J usage is TRBJ2-3; 8 bases line up with TRBD2. V lost 6 bases, J lost 0 bases, and 5 bases stayed unmatched. Germline CDR1 ENHRY, CDR2 SYGVKD. The CDR3 loop spans 15 amino acids. The chain's CDR3 is CAIRDSGVSTDTQYF. The CDR3 DNA follows: TGTGCCATCAGGGATAGCGGGGTTAGCACAGATACGCAGTATTTT.

This chain links TRBV6-5 with TRBJ1-1; 7 bases line up with TRBD1. CDR1 and CDR2 from the germline V gene are MNHEY and SVGAGI. This CDR3 has 16 residues. With 2 bases clipped from V and 4 bases from J, the junction kept 10 bases outside the gene matches. The chain's CDR3 is CASSYLTGRSGTEAFF. CDR3 bases: TGTGCCAGCAGTTACCTGACAGGGCGATCCGGCACTGAAGCTTTCTTT.

The V call is TRBV7-6, the J call TRBJ1-1, with D hard to call. The germline V and J ends were trimmed by 3 bases and 1 base, with 6 bases remaining between them. The V gene's germline CDR1 is SGHVS and CDR2 FNYEAQ. CDR3 length: 13 residues. CDR3 in DNA: TGTGCCAGCAGCTTTGCGGGGAACACTGAAGCTTTCTTT. This gives the protein CASSFAGNTEAFF.

The chain links TRBV6-5 to TRBJ2-2; possibly TRBD2 for D (6 bases). The CDR3 has 14 residues. Trimming removed 6 bases from V and 3 bases from J, with 11 bases in between. The germline V gene has CDR1 MNHEY and CDR2 SVGAGI. CDR3 bases: TGTGCCAGCAGGGCGGGGTTGGACACCGGGGAGCTGTTTTTT. It specifies CASRAGLDTGELFF.

The chain recombines TRBV11-2 with TRBJ2-7, with 15 bases that match TRBD2. Germline V gives CDR1 SGHAT, CDR2 FQNNGV. J lost 4 bases, V lost 5 bases, and 9 bases had no gene match. CDR3 length: 17 amino acids. This chain's CDR3 is CASSPGLAGGTNYEQYF. The DNA of the CDR3 is TGTGCCAGCAGCCCAGGACTAGCGGGAGGGACAAATTACGAGCAGTACTTC.

The chain links TRBV5-4 to TRBJ2-5; 10 nucleotides agree with TRBD2. V shed 5 bases and J 5 bases; nucleotides not matched to a gene: 9. The CDR3 consists of 15 residues. CDR1 is SGHNT and CDR2 is YYREEE in the germline V gene (reference sequence). The CDR3 coding sequence is TGTGCCAGCAGACCGAGCGGGGGGGAGTATGAGACCCAGTACTTC. Its translation is CASRPSGGEYETQYF.

Here the CDR3 reads CASSRTRLDTQYF. The CDR3 DNA reads TGTGCCAGCAGCCGGACTAGGTTGGATACGCAGTATTTT. This chain joins TRBV7-2 and TRBJ2-3; 7 nucleotides align to TRBD2. Germline CDR1 SGHTA, CDR2 FQGNSA. This CDR3 comprises 13 residues. J was trimmed by 6 bases and V by 5 bases; bases with no gene match: 5.

The chain joins TRBV6-1 to TRBJ2-6; TRBD1 might be the D (5 bases). Trimming shortened V by 1 base and J by 2 bases, and 9 bases separated the two germline ends. This CDR3 region has 16 residues. Germline CDR1 and CDR2: MNHNS and SASEGT. The CDR3 reads CASSEVRGTGANVLTF. The CDR3 DNA reads as TGTGCCAGCAGTGAAGTAAGGGGCACTGGGGCCAACGTCCTGACTTTC.

This clone occurred once. The chain has TRBV6-5 and TRBJ1-1; D gene uncertain. V was cut by 6 bases and J by 7 bases, with 15 bases left in between. The germline V gene encodes CDR1 MNHEY and CDR2 SVGAGI. The CDR3 sequence is 13 residues long. The CDR3 protein is CASSYKMSIEAFF. In nucleotides, the CDR3 is TGTGCCAGCAGCTATAAAATGTCGATTGAAGCTTTCTTT.